This T cell receptor (beta chain) originates from a study of STAT5B mutations in CD4+ large granular lymphocyte leukemia. On the study more broadly: The CDR3 'QG' motif was associated with a particular HLA allele among healthy donors.

The repertoire was sequenced with immunoSEQ multiplex PCR; TCRdb's copy has only in-frame clones and lacks some. Of roughly 30,000 clones listed, roughly 72% are singletons. Germline V CDR1 and CDR2: SGHTA, FQGNSA. V shed 4 bases and J 7 bases; nucleotides not matched to a gene: 5. The CDR3 contains 15 residues. This clonotype was obtained from a human donor in good health. The rearrangement links TRBV7-2 to TRBJ1-5, with 12 bases identical to TRBD1. What was sequenced was CD4+ T cells from blood buffy coats. This CDR3 is CASSWGQGAGQPQHF. The CDR3 DNA follows: TGTGCCAGCAGCTGGGGACAGGGGGCTGGGCAGCCCCAGCATTTT.